Below are 16 T cell receptor beta chains sequenced from a single sample in a study of T cell responses to AZD1222 COVID-19 vaccine. TCRdb keeps only in-frame clones here, not all; method: immunoSEQ multiplex PCR. This table has around 99,000 clones, roughly 90% appearing once. The source material was peripheral blood, sampled 28 days after the second AZD1222 dose. The source is an adult who received the AZD1222 COVID-19 vaccine.

The gene calls are TRBV24-1 and TRBJ2-2, with 7 nucleotides matching TRBD1. The germline V gene has CDR1 KGHDR and CDR2 SFDVKD. V dropped 9 bases and J dropped 5; count of bases not matched to a gene: 5. This CDR3 has 13 residues. The DNA of the CDR3 is TGTGCCACCTCCTCACAGGGGACCGGGGAGCTGTTTTTT. This encodes CATSSQGTGELFF.

The genes are TRBV14 and TRBJ1-1; no reliable D call. The CDR3 contains 17 residues. V lost 1 base and J lost 6, with 21 bases in between. Germline CDR1 SGHDN, CDR2 FVKESK. CDR3 protein: CASSQVGHPLRRAEAFF. The CDR3 nucleotides read TGTGCCAGCAGCCAAGTAGGCCACCCCCTAAGGAGGGCTGAAGCTTTCTTT.

The chain combines TRBV18 with TRBJ2-5, with 8 bases lining up with TRBD2. Germline V CDR1 and CDR2: KGHSH, LQKENI. V lost 6 bases and J lost 4; bases outside the gene matches: 4. The CDR3 loop spans 13 amino acids. In DNA form, the CDR3 reads TGTGCCAGCTCCCGACTAGCGACAGAGACCCAGTACTTC. As protein: CASSRLATETQYF.

V and J are TRBV11-2 and TRBJ2-2; D gene uncertain. V lost 3 bases and J lost 1, with 3 bases in between. The CDR3 is 13 amino acids. Germline assignment: CDR1 SGHAT and CDR2 FQNNGV. The chain's CDR3 is CASSLLNTGELFF. The CDR3 DNA follows: TGTGCCAGCAGCTTGCTGAACACCGGGGAGCTGTTTTTT.

This chain uses TRBV2 with TRBJ1-5, with 10 bases matching TRBD1. The germline V gene encodes CDR1 SNHLY and CDR2 FYNNEI. The CDR3 is 14 amino acids. V was pared by 6 bases and J by 2 bases, with 1 base of the junction left unmatched. CDR3 nucleotides: TGTGCCAGCAGCGGGACAGGGGGCAATCAGCCCCAGCATTTT. It yields the protein CASSGTGGNQPQHF.

The gene calls are TRBV19 and TRBJ2-4, with TRBD2 identical over 12 bases. From germline, CDR1 is LNHDA and CDR2 SQIVND (reference sequence). The V segment lost 4 bases and the J segment 10 bases; nucleotides outside the gene matches: 14. This CDR3 contains 17 residues. Written as DNA, the CDR3 is TGTGCCAGTAGTAATTTTTGGGCTAGCGGGAGGGTGGAGATTCAGTACTTC. It translates to CASSNFWASGRVEIQYF.

The J gene is TRBJ2-3, the V gene TRBV29-1; D gene ambiguous. Germline lookup yields CDR1 SQVTM and CDR2 ANQGSEA. This CDR3 is 14 amino acids long. V gave up 6 bases and J gave up 0 bases, with 13 bases separating them. CDR3 in amino acids: CSVVLRSSTDTQYF. The CDR3 DNA reads TGCAGCGTAGTCCTGAGGAGTAGCACAGATACGCAGTATTTT.

The chain links TRBV11-2 to TRBJ2-1; 15 bases agree with TRBD2. J gave up 1 base and V 5 bases, and 6 bases lay outside the gene matches. Germline V gives CDR1 SGHAT, CDR2 FQNNGV. The CDR3 covers 18 residues. CDR3 bases: TGTGCCAGCAGCCCCGGGACTAGCGGGAGGTGGTCCTACAATGAGCAGTTCTTC. This sequence encodes CASSPGTSGRWSYNEQFF.

This clone appeared a few times. The J gene is TRBJ1-1, the V gene TRBV10-2; D is unresolved. This CDR3 region has 14 residues. The V end was cut by 5 bases, the J end by 1 base, with 11 bases between. CDR1 and CDR2 from the germline V gene are WSHSY and SAAADI. The CDR3 nucleotides read TGCGCCAGCAGTTTGGCCGGGGAGAACACTGAAGCTTTCTTT. Translating it yields CASSLAGENTEAFF.

J is TRBJ2-2 and V is TRBV4-1, with D perhaps TRBD2 (5 bases). This CDR3 is 14 amino acids long. Germline CDR1 is MGHRA and CDR2 is YSYEKL. The V and J ends lost 4 bases and 4 bases respectively, with 10 bases between them. In DNA form, the CDR3 reads TGCGCCAGCAGCCCCGAGGGTGGCACCGGGGAGCTGTTTTTT. As protein: CASSPEGGTGELFF.

The chain couples TRBV6-5 to TRBJ1-2; a weak D match, TRBD1 (6 bases). Between the trimmed V and J ends, which lost 5 bases and 3 bases, there was a span of 13 bases. The CDR3 spans 14 residues. Germline V CDR1 and CDR2: MNHEY, SVGAGI. DNA of the CDR3: TGTGCCAGCAGTCGCGTAGGGGGGGACTATGGCTACACCTTC. This codes for CASSRVGGDYGYTF.

The genes are TRBV25-1 and TRBJ1-1; 7 bases map to TRBD1. Per the germline V gene, CDR1 is MGHDK and CDR2 is SYGVNS. J gave up 1 base and V 0 bases, and 5 bases lay outside the gene matches. The length of the CDR3 is 16 residues. CDR3 sequence reads: CASSEYRSGGNTEAFF. The DNA of the CDR3 is TGTGCCAGCAGTGAATATAGGTCAGGGGGGAACACTGAAGCTTTCTTT.

V and J are TRBV2 and TRBJ1-6; 8 positions agree with TRBD1. The V and J ends lost 6 bases and 10 bases, in that order; junction bases with no gene match: 5. From germline, CDR1 is SNHLY and CDR2 FYNNEI. The length of the CDR3 is 13 residues. This CDR3 reads CASRRTGQSPLHF. The CDR3 DNA sequence: TGTGCCAGCAGACGGACAGGGCAATCACCCCTCCACTTT.

The V gene is TRBV7-3, the J gene TRBJ2-3; weak D call: TRBD1 (6 bases). Germline lookup yields CDR1 SGHTA and CDR2 FQGTGA. The V end lost 5 bases, the J end lost 8 bases, and 20 bases lay between the germline ends. This CDR3 is built from 15 residues. This chain's CDR3 is CASSLILTGLTTQYF. CDR3 in DNA: TGTGCCAGCAGCCTCATTCTGACAGGTCTGACTACGCAGTATTTT.

V gene TRBV27 combines with J gene TRBJ1-1; the D gene is possibly TRBD1 (6 bases). The germline gives CDR1 MNHEY, CDR2 SMNVEV (reference sequence). There are 13 residues in the CDR3. V was cut by 6 bases and J by 6 bases, with 14 bases left in between. The CDR3 sequence: CASSPTGRAEAFF. CDR3 coding DNA: TGTGCCAGCAGCCCAACAGGGAGGGCTGAAGCTTTCTTT.

CDR3 nucleotides: TGTGCCTGGGGGGGCAGGGGCCAAGAGACCCAGTACTTC. Residues: CAWGGRGQETQYF. V usage is TRBV30 and J usage is TRBJ2-5, with D perhaps matching TRBD1 (6 bases). V was trimmed by 5 bases and J by 1 base, leaving 11 bases between them. Germline V CDR1 and CDR2: GTSNPN, SVGIG (reference sequence). The CDR3 is 13 residues long. Complete variable domain (other parts from reference TRBV30 and TRBJ2-5): SQTIHQWPATLVQPVGSPLSLECTVEGTSNPNLYWYRQAAGRGLQLLFYSVGIGQISSEVPQNLSASRPQDRQFILSSKKLLLSDSGFYLCAWGGRGQETQYFGPGTRLLVL.